The present entry profiles one TCR beta chain with its context. This entry is derived from a study of blood T cell repertoires in COVID-19. The wider study: T cells, B-cell-depleted T cells, or PBMCs provided the cDNA or gDNA that served as material.

Trimming pared 3 bases from V and 7 bases from J, leaving 13 bases between. The CDR3 consists of 13 residues. Per the germline V gene, CDR1 is LNHDA and CDR2 is SQIVND (reference sequence). Authors' processing steps: Amplification with reference gene primers provided the estimates of nucleated cell counts. Measured with immunoSEQ multiplex PCR; TCRdb has only the in-frame clones, and not every one. The D gene and trimming were derived from the DNA, and the V and J assignments and clone size from that table. The sample includes tens of thousands of clones, about four fifths of them seen just once. The V gene is TRBV19, the J gene TRBJ2-7; a weak D match, TRBD1 (6 bases). The TCR was taken from a human donor in a cohort sampled during active COVID-19. Sample: peripheral blood. The CDR3 sequence is CASSMMGAGEQYF. The DNA for the CDR3 is TGTGCCAGTAGTATGATGGGGGCGGGTGAGCAGTACTTC.